Listed below are T cell receptor beta chains from one sample, sequenced in a study of regulatory T cells in long-lasting Graves disease. Using its own MiXCR run on the multiplex PCR reads, TCRdb lists one record per CDR3 protein. This table holds about 450,000 distinct CDR3 sequences, roughly 15% found once. This sample was shared with a second study, whose subject was T cells in Graves' hyperthyroidism and ophthalmopathy.

The sequencing here drew on peripheral blood mononuclear cells (PBMCs), taken at new diagnosis, from a patient treated with antithyroid drugs. These receptors originate from a woman in her forties or fifties with Graves disease. CDR3s include the opening cysteine and the closing phenylalanine or tryptophan.

CASGGQGGYQETQYF TRBJ2-5 TRBV10-2
CASSDNRDRGWSPLHF TRBJ1-6 TRBV6-1
CASRLGTGALDTQYF TRBJ2-3 TRBV12-3/TRBV12-4
CASSLVRGYSNQPQHF TRBJ1-5 TRBV28
CASSQSGTLPREKLFF TRBJ1-4 TRBV16
CASGLFGGGDNEQFF TRBJ2-1 TRBV5-1
CASSSPGQGPDTQYF TRBJ2-3 TRBV28
CATSDLVGAGYNEQFF TRBJ2-1 TRBV24-1
CASSFRGTEAFF TRBJ1-1 TRBV11-1
CSAVRGTGGSEQYF TRBJ2-7 TRBV20-1
CASSLGVNDGSNYGYTF TRBJ1-2 TRBV11-2
CASSLPRDRVADGYTF TRBJ1-2 TRBV18
CASSLSGSLELYNSPLHF TRBJ1-6 TRBV27
CASSQGTGYNSPLHF TRBJ1-6 TRBV14
CAWSGGGLNEQFF TRBJ2-1 TRBV30
CASSLRVQKYF TRBJ2-4 TRBV2
CASSPGTGGDSNYGYTF TRBJ1-2 TRBV28
CASSSPVGDLREGEKLFF TRBJ1-4 TRBV11-2
CASSYSIGAGGEQYF TRBJ2-7 TRBV6-6
CASSFHPAGGEQYF TRBJ2-7 TRBV28
CASRASGRRKDTQYF TRBJ2-3 TRBV6-1
CASSFRDRDEYGYTF TRBJ1-2 TRBV5-5
CASSGQGGQPQHF TRBJ1-5 TRBV2
CASSPRRFLETQYF TRBJ2-5 TRBV2